This T cell receptor (beta chain) was sequenced during a study of blood T cell repertoires in COVID-19. Study information: The United States, Italy and Spain were the sources of the acute and convalescent COVID-19 samples. PBMCs, B-cell-depleted T cells, or T cells provided the cDNA or gDNA that made up the material.

Under the authors' procedure: Estimated nucleated cell counts came from reference gene primer amplification. The data were produced by immunoSEQ multiplex PCR, yet TCRdb's version contains in-frame clones alone and is incomplete. V, J and clone size are those of that table, while D and trimming were read from the DNA. The top ten clones hold around 7.2% of a sample with roughly 220,000 clones, roughly 76% of them seen once. This clone came up once. V lost 6 bases to trimming and J lost 8 bases; unmatched junction nucleotides: 12. Germline V lookup: CDR1 MNHEY, CDR2 SVGEGT. CDR3 length: 15 residues. The J gene is TRBJ1-2, the V gene TRBV6-2 or TRBV6-3; TRBD1 matches 10 bases. The receptor comes from a woman aged 80 or older with COVID-19, enrolled during active disease. Sample: peripheral blood. The CDR3 DNA follows: TGTGCCAGCAGCCCGGCCGAGACAGGGGGCAAGGGCTACACCTTC. Translated: CASSPAETGGKGYTF.